Presented here are 12 T cell receptor beta chains from one specimen sequenced in a study of cytomegalovirus exposure and HLA in healthy donors listed by TCRdb under 2017. Libraries were made using the immunoSEQ multiplex PCR assay. For the multiplex PCR, a mixture combining 60 forward primers for TCR Vbeta segments and 13 reverse primers for TCR Jbeta segments was used. TCRdb's version of the immuneACCESS table is confined to in-frame rearrangements and falls short of the full clone set. An unresolved V gene accounts for under half of the shortfall where checked; the remainder is of unknown origin. The sample yields 95,000 to 150,000 clones; roughly 74% were counted once. The ten largest clones represent 4% to 4.5% of the sample. The sequenced sample was PBMCs. The receptors originated from a woman between 50 and 59 years old in good health and CMV-seropositive.

The V and J genes are TRBV5-3 and TRBJ2-7; 8 positions agree with TRBD1. TRBV5-3 is annotated as an ORF whose role is uncertain. This CDR3 region has 13 residues. The V and J ends lost 5 bases and 3 bases, in that order; junction bases with no gene match: 4. As DNA, the CDR3 is TGTGCCAGAAGGATCGACAGGGGCTACGAGCAGTACTTC. Its translation: CARRIDRGYEQYF.

The V gene is TRBV27, the J gene TRBJ2-5, with 7 bases matching TRBD2. Germline CDR1 is MNHEY and CDR2 is SMNVEV (reference sequence). CDR3 length equals 13 residues. The J segment lost 5 bases and the V segment lost 2 bases, leaving 2 bases of the junction unmatched. This CDR3 is CASSLGRGETQYF. The CDR3 coding sequence is TGTGCCAGCAGTTTAGGGCGGGGGGAGACCCAGTACTTC.

This chain links TRBV5-1 with TRBJ2-7, with D possibly matching TRBD2 (6 bases). V shed 0 bases and J shed 3 bases, with 16 bases lying between them. Germline CDR1 reads SGHRS; CDR2 reads YFSETQ. CDR3 length: 16 amino acids. In DNA form, the CDR3 reads TGCGCCAGCAGCTTGGAGGGGACTCGGGGATTCTACGAGCAGTACTTC. This encodes CASSLEGTRGFYEQYF.

The chain couples TRBV28 to TRBJ2-5; D is possibly TRBD1 (5 bases). The end of the DNA aligns better with TRBJ2-7, so the J call may be wrong. Per germline, CDR1 MDHEN and CDR2 SYDVKM. This CDR3 has 12 residues. CDR3 region: CASSLAGFEQYF. The CDR3 nucleotides read TGTGCCAGCAGTTTGGCAGGGTTCGAGCAGTACTTC.

The J gene is TRBJ2-7, the V gene TRBV9, with 7 bases identical to TRBD1. CDR1 is SGDLS and CDR2 is YYNGEE in the germline V gene. The V gene end was trimmed by 3 bases and the J gene end by 2 bases; junction bases not matched to a gene: 14. The CDR3 runs 17 residues. CDR3 loop: CASSASPTGEWAYEQYF. In DNA, the CDR3 is TGTGCCAGCAGCGCCAGTCCCACAGGGGAATGGGCCTACGAGCAGTACTTC.

The chain has TRBV2 and TRBJ1-1; weak D call: TRBD1 (5 bases). Trimming cost V 4 bases and J 1 base, with 7 bases left between them. The length of the CDR3 is 13 residues. Looked up from germline, CDR1 is SNHLY and CDR2 is FYNNEI. The CDR3 sequence: CASSGQPNTEAFF. CDR3 in DNA: TGTGCCAGCAGTGGACAGCCGAACACTGAAGCTTTCTTT.

This clone was counted between two and nine times. This chain joins TRBV19 and TRBJ2-3; 10 bases fit TRBD1. V was pared by 5 bases and J by 5 bases, with 7 bases of the junction left unmatched. Germline CDR1 reads LNHDA; CDR2 reads SQIVND (reference sequence). The CDR3 covers 15 residues. The CDR3 DNA follows: TGTGCCAGTAGTGCCCGGACAGGGGGTGAAGATACGCAGTATTTT. Protein: CASSARTGGEDTQYF.

V and J are TRBV7-9 and TRBJ2-5; D is perhaps TRBD2 (6 bases). Germline CDR1 SEHNR, CDR2 FQNEAQ (reference sequence). The CDR3 totals 14 residues. V lost 5 bases and J 5 bases, leaving 15 bases between the germline ends. The CDR3 protein is CASSQTGGDETQYF. CDR3 in DNA: TGTGCCAGCAGCCAAACCGGGGGTGATGAGACCCAGTACTTC.

The chain has TRBV4-3 and TRBJ2-5; 9 nucleotides align to TRBD2. J lost 5 bases, V lost 8 bases, and 12 bases had no gene match. The CDR3 is 15 amino acids. Germline loops: CDR1 LGHNA, CDR2 YSLEER. The CDR3 loop is CASARASGVGETQYF. The CDR3 DNA reads TGCGCCAGCGCTCGGGCTAGCGGGGTGGGTGAGACCCAGTACTTC.

This chain connects TRBV18 to TRBJ2-3; tentatively, D is TRBD1 (6 bases). V lost 2 bases and J 4 bases, leaving 7 bases between the germline ends. CDR3 size: 13 residues. Per germline, CDR1 KGHSH and CDR2 LQKENI. CDR3 DNA sequence: TGTGCCAGCTCACCAGGGGGCGCAGATACGCAGTATTTT. Translation: CASSPGGADTQYF.

V and J are TRBV19 and TRBJ1-2, with TRBD1 matching 8 bases. J lost 5 bases, V lost 6 bases, and 8 bases had no gene match. The CDR3 contains 14 residues. CDR1 LNHDA and CDR2 SQIVND come from the germline V gene (reference sequence). The CDR3 coding sequence is TGTGCCAGTAGGACCCAGGGGGCCGGGTATGGCTACACCTTC. Translating gives CASRTQGAGYGYTF.

This clone has just one count. The V gene is TRBV2, the J gene TRBJ2-5, with a possible D match to TRBD2 (7 bases). Germline V lookup: CDR1 SNHLY, CDR2 FYNNEI. Trimming left V 7 bases short and J 3 bases short, with 15 bases between. The CDR3 extends over 14 amino acids. The CDR3 nucleotides read TGTGCCAGCAACCACCGGGGGGCCGAAGAGACCCAGTACTTC. Amino acids: CASNHRGAEETQYF.